This TCR beta chain originates from a study of blood T cell repertoires in COVID-19. This CDR3 contains 17 residues. Germline CDR1 reads MGHRA; CDR2 reads YSYEKL. J lost 6 bases, V lost 2 bases, and 12 bases had no gene match. In the original analysis: Using reference gene primer amplification, nucleated cell counts were estimated. The protocol was immunoSEQ multiplex PCR, while the TCRdb copy is restricted to in-frame clones and leaves out a portion. V, J and clone size derive from that table, while D and trimming were established from the DNA sequence. The profile shows about 420,000 clones, around 90% of them singletons.

The clonotype originates from a man younger than 35 with COVID-19, enrolled during active disease. Sequencing used peripheral blood. The gene calls are TRBV4-1 and TRBJ2-2, with 7 bases identical to TRBD2. This CDR3 is CASSQYPSGEPPGELFF. The CDR3 coding sequence is TGCGCCAGCAGCCAATACCCTAGCGGAGAGCCACCCGGGGAGCTGTTTTTT.